The next 7 T cell receptor beta chains were all read from a single sample in a study of spatial heterogeneity in lung cancer. Study results and limitations: One measure, the expanded intratumoral alpha and beta TCR count, tracked tumor mutation counts.

TCRdb called the 5' RACE reads again in MiXCR, with one record for every CDR3 protein. This sample yields tens of thousands of distinct CDR3 sequences, of which approximately 15% are seen a single time; under 35% belongs to the top ten. The antigens of these receptors remain unknown. Time point specified: sample taken at primary tumor resection. The sequencing here drew on lung tumor tissue, taken at surgery. The receptor source for this set is a female donor with early-stage non-small cell lung cancer.

CDR3 DNA: TGCAGTGCTAGAGACTACAGGGGTGGGATAGCCAAAAACATTCAGTACTTC. It encodes CSARDYRGGIAKNIQYF. V usage is TRBV20-1 and J usage is TRBJ2-4, with 7 bases lining up with TRBD1. Germline loops: CDR1 DFQATT, CDR2 SNEGSKA (reference sequence). Trimming took 0 bases from V and 0 from J; bases not matched to a gene: 8. This CDR3 is 17 amino acids long.

This clonotype rates as medium-sized. The rearrangement uses TRBV6-1 and TRBJ2-2, with TRBD2 matching over 8 bases. Germline CDR1 and CDR2: MNHNS and SASEGT. The CDR3 length is 14 residues. Unmatched junction bases numbered 0, after V lost 2 bases and J lost 4 bases. The CDR3, as DNA: TGTGCCAGCAGTGAACTAGCGGGCACCGGGGAGCTGTTTTTT. Its translation: CASSELAGTGELFF.

This chain joins TRBV18 and TRBJ2-3; D is undetermined. CDR1 and CDR2 (germline): KGHSH, LQKENI. The CDR3 length is 14 residues. V lost 2 bases, J lost 1 base, and 7 bases lay in between. The CDR3 bases are TGTGCCAGCTCACCAGAGACTGGCACAGATACGCAGTATTTT. This gives the protein CASSPETGTDTQYF.

There are a few counts of this clonotype. V gene TRBV7-9 combines with J gene TRBJ2-5; D is undetermined. This CDR3 is built from 12 residues. V was pared by 4 bases and J by 2 bases, with 5 bases between. In germline, CDR1 is SEHNR, CDR2 FQNEAQ (reference sequence). The CDR3 is CASSYPQETQYF. The CDR3 DNA reads TGTGCCAGCAGCTACCCGCAAGAGACCCAGTACTTC.

As for this clonotype: With a much larger clone just one base away, this may be a read error. The chain employs TRBV20-1 and TRBJ2-4, with D perhaps matching TRBD1 (5 bases). Per germline, CDR1 DFQATT and CDR2 SNEGSKA (reference sequence). The CDR3 covers 15 residues. This chain's CDR3 is CRARGGAWTKNIQYF. Here the CDR3 DNA reads TGCAGAGCTAGGGGTGGGGCTTGGACCAAAAACATTCAGTACTTC.

This chain connects TRBV3-1 to TRBJ2-7; the D is unclear. Trimming took off 1 base at V and 0 bases at J, with 4 bases between the two ends. Germline-derived CDR1 and CDR2 are LGHDT and YNNKEL (reference sequence). This CDR3 has 13 amino acids. The chain's CDR3 is CASSQGRSYEQYF. The CDR3 DNA follows: TGTGCCAGCAGCCAAGGGCGCTCCTACGAGCAGTACTTC.

The chain combines TRBV21-1 with TRBJ2-7; the table's D call, TRBD1, was not checked against the DNA. TRBV21-1 is annotated as a pseudogene. The CDR3 has 14 residues. CDR3 region: CASSRRQDSYEQYF. In nucleotides, the CDR3 is TGTGCCAGCAGCAGACGACAGGATTCCTACGAGCAGTACTTC.